These 7 T cell receptor beta chains came from one sample sequenced in a study of post-analysis software for immune sequencing data. Study-level findings and limits: In patients, TRBV5-6, TRBV5-1 and TRBV20-1 belonged to roughly five TRBV segments found more frequently than in controls.

Unique molecular identifiers were present in the TCR beta cDNA libraries. TCRdb analysed the PCR reads with MiXCR anew, one entry per CDR3 protein. The data show about 460,000 distinct CDR3 sequences, with 45% seen just once and about 12% held by the top ten. Their antigens remain unidentified. What was sequenced was blood. The receptor source for this set is a girl under 18 with multiple sclerosis.

The genes are TRBV29-1 and TRBJ2-5, with 7 bases identical to TRBD1. Germline CDR1 reads SQVTM; CDR2 reads ANQGSEA. V was pared by 7 bases and J by 1 base, with 6 bases of the junction left unmatched. The CDR3 is made up of 13 amino acids. Here the CDR3 reads CSAYGDSQETQYF. The CDR3 DNA reads as TGCAGCGCCTATGGGGACAGCCAAGAGACCCAGTACTTC.

This clonotype was picked up a small number of times. V and J are TRBV7-9 and TRBJ1-5; 8 bases match TRBD1. The V segment lost 5 bases and the J segment 3 bases; nucleotides outside the gene matches: 3. Per the germline V gene, CDR1 is SEHNR and CDR2 is FQNEAQ (reference sequence). The CDR3 contains 14 residues. CDR3 DNA sequence: TGTGCCAGCAGCCCGGACAGGGACAATCAGCCCCAGCATTTT. Protein product: CASSPDRDNQPQHF.

The sample holds one count of this clonotype. The chain is built from TRBV4-1 and TRBJ2-7; 7 bases line up with TRBD2. There are 15 residues in the CDR3. V lost 1 base and J lost 2; bases outside the gene matches: 5. CDR1 MGHRA and CDR2 YSYEKL come from the germline V gene. CDR3 nucleotides: TGCGCCAGCAGCCAAGTAGAGCGGGGACCCTACGAGCAGTACTTC. Protein product: CASSQVERGPYEQYF.

CDR3 amino acids: CASSLSRTSGSYEQYF. CDR3 DNA: TGTGCCAGCAGCTTGTCCCGGACTAGCGGCTCCTACGAGCAGTACTTC. The chain carries TRBV5-5 and TRBJ2-7, with 10 bases identical to TRBD2. Trimming took 1 base from V and 0 from J; bases not matched to a gene: 4. The CDR3 spans 16 residues. Germline CDR1 SGHKS, CDR2 YYEKEE (reference sequence).

This sequence joins TRBV2 and TRBJ2-1; 7 bases align to TRBD2. CDR3 length: 13 residues. V was clipped by 7 bases and J by 10 bases; unmatched bases: 10. The V gene's germline CDR1 is SNHLY and CDR2 FYNNEI. The CDR3 nucleotides are TGTGCCAGCAATCTGGGGGGGGACGGGGAGCAGTTCTTC. It codes for CASNLGGDGEQFF.

The chain couples TRBV29-1 to TRBJ1-2, with 10 bases identical to TRBD1. V lost 1 base to trimming and J lost 6 bases; unmatched junction nucleotides: 11. Germline CDR1 and CDR2: SQVTM and ANQGSEA. The CDR3 length is 16 residues. DNA of the CDR3: TGCAGCGTTGAAGCTTTTCGGACAGGGGGTTCTCATGGCTACACCTTC. Protein sequence: CSVEAFRTGGSHGYTF. Looking up the rest from reference TRBV29-1 and TRBJ1-2 gives the full variable domain: SAVISQKPSRDICQRGTSLTIQCQVDSQVTMMFWYRQQPGQSLTLIATANQGSEATYESGFVIDKFPISRPNLTFSTLTVSNMSPEDSSIYLCSVEAFRTGGSHGYTFGSGTRLTVV.

The gene calls are TRBV5-1 and TRBJ1-1; no definite D call. Germline values: CDR1 SGHRS, CDR2 YFSETQ. The germline V and J ends were trimmed by 2 bases and 4 bases, with 12 bases remaining between them. The CDR3 is made up of 14 amino acids. The DNA for the CDR3 is TGCGCCAGCAGCTTTGGGCCCGGTGGCACTGAAGCTTTCTTT. Amino acids: CASSFGPGGTEAFF.